Following are 29 T cell receptor beta chains from one sample sequenced in a study of a mutant IDH1 vaccine in newly diagnosed glioma. Time point: week 11, during vaccination. With topical imiquimod, each dose of the vaccine consisted of 300 ug of mutant IDH1 20-mer peptide. The protocol was immunoSEQ multiplex PCR, while the TCRdb copy is restricted to in-frame clones and leaves out a portion. This table holds around 66,000 clones, 80% found once. No antigen has been assigned to these receptors. This specimen consisted of PBMCs, obtained from a glioma patient whose treatment included an IDH1 peptide vaccine. Receptors were obtained from a man aged 45-60 years with glioma.

This sequence joins TRBV9 and TRBJ2-7; D might be TRBD1 (6 bases). The germline CDR1 and CDR2 sequences are SGDLS and YYNGEE. V lost 0 bases, J lost 6 bases, and 10 bases lay in between. The CDR3 covers 13 residues. The CDR3 sequence: CASSVGFRGEQYF. The CDR3 DNA reads TGTGCCAGCAGCGTAGGATTCAGGGGCGAGCAGTACTTC.

V gene TRBV29-1 combines with J gene TRBJ2-3; 7 nucleotides agree with TRBD2. Germline V gives CDR1 SQVTM, CDR2 ANQGSEA. This CDR3 comprises 14 residues. Losses at the gene ends were 4 bases for V and 6 bases for J; bases not matched to a gene: 10. The CDR3 DNA follows: TGCAGCGTTGGGACTAGGCAGGAGTCGGATACGCAGTATTTT. Its protein product is CSVGTRQESDTQYF.

The chain carries TRBV13 and TRBJ2-7, with D tentatively TRBD2 (6 bases). V was cut by 1 base and J by 0 bases, with 13 bases left in between. Looked up from germline, CDR1 is PRHDT and CDR2 is FYEKMQ (reference sequence). The CDR3 has 16 residues. The CDR3 region has the DNA TGTGCCAGCAGCTTAGAAGGCCGGGGGAGCTCCTACGAGCAGTACTTC. It yields the protein CASSLEGRGSSYEQYF.

The chain employs TRBV10-3 and TRBJ2-3; 10 nucleotides align to TRBD2. Germline V gives CDR1 ENHRY, CDR2 SYGVKD. The CDR3 runs to 18 residues. The J segment lost 1 base and the V segment lost 11 bases, leaving 18 bases of the junction unmatched. The CDR3 protein is CAVRPASGSWEGTDTQYF. DNA of the CDR3: TGTGCCGTCCGACCGGCTAGCGGGAGCTGGGAGGGCACAGATACGCAGTATTTT.

The chain employs TRBV7-9 and TRBJ1-5; possibly TRBD1 for D (5 bases). The V end was cut by 2 bases, the J end by 0 bases, with 11 bases between. Germline CDR1 is SEHNR and CDR2 is FQNEAQ (reference sequence). This CDR3 is built from 16 residues. In DNA form, the CDR3 reads TGTGCCAGCAGCTTATCTGGGGGAGGTAGCAATCAGCCCCAGCATTTT. Translated: CASSLSGGGSNQPQHF. Based on the CDR3 plus reference TRBV7-9 and TRBJ1-5, the full variable domain is DTGVSQNPRHKITKRGQNVTFRCDPISEHNRLYWYRQTLGQGPEFLTYFQNEAQLEKSRLLSDRFSAERPKGSFSTLEIQRTEQGDSAMYLCASSLSGGGSNQPQHFGDGTRLSIL.

The V call is TRBV7-9, the J call TRBJ1-3, with 10 bases fitting TRBD1. The germline CDR1 and CDR2 sequences are SEHNR and FQNEAQ (reference sequence). The CDR3 is 17 amino acids. V lost 6 bases and J lost 3; bases outside the gene matches: 11. The CDR3 DNA sequence: TGTGCCAGCAGTTTGGGACAGGGGCCCCTTTTTGGAAACACCATATATTTT. Translating gives CASSLGQGPLFGNTIYF.

J is TRBJ1-5 and V is TRBV5-6; D remains unclear. In germline, CDR1 is SGHDT, CDR2 YYEEEE. V lost 5 bases, J lost 0 bases, and 12 bases lay in between. The CDR3 contains 15 residues. The CDR3 DNA sequence: TGTGCCAGCAGTCCGGGCCAGAGTAGCAATCAGCCCCAGCATTTT. This encodes CASSPGQSSNQPQHF.

This rearrangement joins TRBV7-2 to TRBJ2-2; D is unresolved. CDR1 and CDR2 from the germline V gene are SGHTA and FQGNSA. The CDR3 consists of 16 residues. V shed 5 bases and J shed 2 bases, with 15 bases lying between them. CDR3 sequence: CASSPPSGGNTGELFF. As DNA, the CDR3 is TGTGCCAGCAGCCCCCCCTCTGGCGGAAACACCGGGGAGCTGTTTTTT. The whole variable domain, filled in from reference TRBV7-2 and TRBJ2-2, reads GAGVSQSPSNKVTEKGKDVELRCDPISGHTALYWYRQSLGQGLEFLIYFQGNSAPDKSGLPSDRFSAERTGGSVSTLTIQRTQQEDSAVYLCASSPPSGGNTGELFFGEGSRLTVL.

This chain uses TRBV5-6 with TRBJ2-4; D may be TRBD1 (5 bases). The V gene's germline CDR1 is SGHDT and CDR2 YYEEEE. The CDR3 totals 18 residues. Trimming cost V 0 bases and J 2 bases, with 18 bases left between them. CDR3 sequence reads: CASSLAPGQGRTKNIQYF. The DNA of the CDR3 is TGTGCCAGCAGCTTGGCCCCTGGGCAGGGTAGGACCAAAAACATTCAGTACTTC.

The chain joins TRBV7-2 to TRBJ1-1; a weak D match, TRBD1 (6 bases). The CDR3 contains 17 residues. V dropped 5 bases and J dropped 1 base, with 20 bases sitting between them. Germline V gene sequence: CDR1 SGHTA, CDR2 FQGNSA. CDR3: CASSEFRQALENTEAFF. The CDR3, as DNA: TGTGCCAGCAGCGAATTCAGACAGGCGCTGGAGAACACTGAAGCTTTCTTT.

The chain carries TRBV7-2 and TRBJ2-7; tentative D call: TRBD1 (6 bases). CDR3 length: 15 residues. V dropped 5 bases and J dropped 0 bases, with 14 bases sitting between them. Germline V CDR1 and CDR2: SGHTA, FQGNSA. The CDR3 DNA reads TGTGCCAGCAGCGAAACAGGGACCAGCTCCTACGAGCAGTACTTC. It specifies CASSETGTSSYEQYF.

This sequence joins TRBV19 and TRBJ1-4; 7 nucleotides align to TRBD1. V shed 8 bases, J shed 8 bases, and the junction held 11 bases outside the gene matches. This CDR3 spans 14 amino acids. Germline CDR1 reads LNHDA; CDR2 reads SQIVND (reference sequence). Written as DNA, the CDR3 is TGTGCCAGTTACGGAGACAGGGCCGGGGAAAAACTGTTTTTT. As protein: CASYGDRAGEKLFF.

The chain carries TRBV6-5 and TRBJ1-1; D unclear. CDR3 size: 11 residues. The germline V and J ends were trimmed by 8 bases and 6 bases, with 10 bases remaining between them. CDR1 is MNHEY and CDR2 is SVGAGI in the germline V gene. The CDR3 DNA reads TGTGCCAGCGGTCGGCGGGCTGAAGCTTTCTTT. Amino acid sequence: CASGRRAEAFF.

This chain links TRBV7-9 with TRBJ2-2; 8 nucleotides align to TRBD2. CDR1 and CDR2 from the germline V gene are SEHNR and FQNEAQ (reference sequence). V lost 0 bases and J lost 6; bases outside the gene matches: 6. This CDR3 comprises 16 residues. CDR3 sequence (DNA): TGTGCCAGCAGCTTAGCCCGGACTAGCTCTTCCGGGGAGCTGTTTTTT. Protein product: CASSLARTSSSGELFF.

The genes are TRBV28 and TRBJ2-3; D may be TRBD2 (6 bases). Per the germline V gene, CDR1 is MDHEN and CDR2 is SYDVKM. V shed 3 bases and J shed 6 bases, with 10 bases lying between them. This CDR3 spans 13 amino acids. The CDR3 reads CASSFGGVDTQYF. For the CDR3, the DNA is TGTGCCAGCAGTTTCGGCGGGGTGGATACGCAGTATTTT.

V usage is TRBV5-1 and J usage is TRBJ1-1, with 11 bases that match TRBD1. The CDR3 totals 15 residues. V was pared by 2 bases and J by 4 bases, with 4 bases of the junction left unmatched. Germline CDR1 is SGHRS and CDR2 is YFSETQ. The DNA of the CDR3 is TGCGCCAGCAGCTTTACCGGGACAGGGGGCACTGAAGCTTTCTTT. Its translation is CASSFTGTGGTEAFF.

This clone was detected only once. The J gene is TRBJ1-3, the V gene TRBV19; 7 bases match TRBD1. Germline assignment: CDR1 LNHDA and CDR2 SQIVND (reference sequence). V trimming: 5 bases; J trimming: 2 bases; junction bases outside the gene matches: 6. The CDR3 length is 15 residues. The CDR3 DNA reads as TGTGCCAGTAGTGTTACAGGGGCCCCTGGAAACACCATATATTTT. Residues: CASSVTGAPGNTIYF.

This chain joins TRBV7-2 and TRBJ2-2; D is uncertain. CDR3 size: 13 residues. CDR1 SGHTA and CDR2 FQGNSA come from the germline V gene. The germline V and J ends were trimmed by 7 bases and 3 bases, with 9 bases remaining between them. CDR3 bases: TGTGCCAGCAATAGAGCTCACACCGGGGAGCTGTTTTTT. Its protein is CASNRAHTGELFF.

The J gene is TRBJ2-5, the V gene TRBV7-2; 9 bases are a match to TRBD2. This CDR3 spans 14 amino acids. Trimming took 6 bases from V and 4 from J; bases not matched to a gene: 6. Germline-derived CDR1 and CDR2 are SGHTA and FQGNSA. The CDR3 region has the DNA TGTGCCAGCAGTGCTGGCGGGGGGGGAGAGACCCAGTACTTC. Its protein is CASSAGGGGETQYF.

This chain connects TRBV5-6 to TRBJ1-4; D is ambiguous. V gave up 4 bases and J gave up 7 bases, with 14 bases separating them. Germline CDR1 SGHDT, CDR2 YYEEEE. CDR3 length: 14 amino acids. The CDR3 DNA reads as TGTGCCAGCAGCCCTGACCCTACGACTGAAAAACTGTTTTTT. It specifies CASSPDPTTEKLFF.

V is TRBV5-6 and J is TRBJ1-5; D not certain. The V and J ends lost 2 bases and 3 bases respectively, with 12 bases between them. CDR3 length: 15 amino acids. The germline V gene has CDR1 SGHDT and CDR2 YYEEEE. The CDR3 coding sequence is TGTGCCAGCAGCTTTTGCCCGGCGATCAATCAGCCCCAGCATTTT. This sequence encodes CASSFCPAINQPQHF.

The rearrangement joins TRBV7-2 to TRBJ1-3; unclear D gene. V gave up 2 bases and J gave up 6 bases, with 2 bases separating them. Germline V gives CDR1 SGHTA, CDR2 FQGNSA. The CDR3 contains 11 residues. DNA for the CDR3: TGTGCCAGCAGCTTATCAAACACCATATATTTT. It translates to CASSLSNTIYF.

The rearrangement links TRBV11-2 to TRBJ2-3; D not certain. This CDR3 is built from 17 residues. Germline V lookup: CDR1 SGHAT, CDR2 FQNNGV. Trimming cost V 7 bases and J 0 bases, with 20 bases left between them. CDR3 residues: CASNFGRPPLSTDTQYF. As DNA, the CDR3 is TGTGCCAGCAACTTCGGTCGACCCCCCCTTAGCACAGATACGCAGTATTTT.

This chain links TRBV18 with TRBJ2-7; D ambiguous. This CDR3 contains 13 residues. Germline CDR1 and CDR2: KGHSH and LQKENI. Trimming pared 6 bases from V and 6 bases from J, leaving 15 bases between. The CDR3 loop reads CASSPPFSTEQYF. For the CDR3, the DNA is TGTGCCAGCTCCCCTCCCTTCAGCACCGAGCAGTACTTC.

The chain joins TRBV4-2 to TRBJ2-2, with D maybe TRBD1 (6 bases). V lost 4 bases and J 2 bases, leaving 14 bases between the germline ends. The CDR3 contains 16 residues. CDR1 and CDR2 from the germline V gene are LGHNA and YNFKEQ. The CDR3 loop is CASSPAETGNTGELFF. In DNA, the CDR3 is TGTGCCAGCAGCCCAGCCGAGACAGGCAACACCGGGGAGCTGTTTTTT.

This clone was seen just once. The chain uses TRBV19 and TRBJ2-7; 11 bases match TRBD2. After removal of 5 bases from V and 3 bases from J, the junction contained 3 bases not matched to a gene. Germline values: CDR1 LNHDA, CDR2 SQIVND (reference sequence). The CDR3 has 14 amino acids. The CDR3 coding sequence is TGTGCCAGTAGTGCCACTAGCGGGAGCTACGAGCAGTACTTC. Translation gives CASSATSGSYEQYF.

The V call is TRBV5-4, the J call TRBJ2-4, with D perhaps matching TRBD2 (6 bases). This CDR3 has 14 amino acids. Germline V CDR1 and CDR2: SGHNT, YYREEE (reference sequence). Trimming shortened V by 2 bases and J by 8 bases, and 14 bases separated the two germline ends. Written as DNA, the CDR3 is TGTGCCAGCAGCTTACAGGAAGGAGGGGACATTCAGTACTTC. It encodes CASSLQEGGDIQYF. Drawing the rest from reference TRBV5-4 and TRBJ2-4, the complete variable domain is ETGVTQSPTHLIKTRGQQVTLRCSSQSGHNTVSWYQQALGQGPQFIFQYYREEENGRGNFPPRFSGLQFPNYSSELNVNALELDDSALYLCASSLQEGGDIQYFGAGTRLSVL.

This clone has only a few counts. The rearrangement joins TRBV30 to TRBJ1-5; D gene ambiguous. The CDR3 has 13 residues. Germline assignment: CDR1 GTSNPN and CDR2 SVGIG (reference sequence). Trimming took off 2 bases at V and 0 bases at J, with 5 bases between the two ends. CDR3 region: CAWSHNSNQPQHF. The CDR3 DNA sequence: TGTGCCTGGAGTCACAATAGCAATCAGCCCCAGCATTTT.

The chain has TRBV5-4 and TRBJ2-7; 7 positions agree with TRBD1. This CDR3 has 15 amino acids. V trimming: 0 bases; J trimming: 6 bases; junction bases outside the gene matches: 9. Germline-derived CDR1 and CDR2 are SGHNT and YYREEE (reference sequence). In DNA form, the CDR3 reads TGTGCCAGCAGCTTGGTAGGGACAGAGTTCCGCGAGCAGTACTTC. It codes for CASSLVGTEFREQYF.